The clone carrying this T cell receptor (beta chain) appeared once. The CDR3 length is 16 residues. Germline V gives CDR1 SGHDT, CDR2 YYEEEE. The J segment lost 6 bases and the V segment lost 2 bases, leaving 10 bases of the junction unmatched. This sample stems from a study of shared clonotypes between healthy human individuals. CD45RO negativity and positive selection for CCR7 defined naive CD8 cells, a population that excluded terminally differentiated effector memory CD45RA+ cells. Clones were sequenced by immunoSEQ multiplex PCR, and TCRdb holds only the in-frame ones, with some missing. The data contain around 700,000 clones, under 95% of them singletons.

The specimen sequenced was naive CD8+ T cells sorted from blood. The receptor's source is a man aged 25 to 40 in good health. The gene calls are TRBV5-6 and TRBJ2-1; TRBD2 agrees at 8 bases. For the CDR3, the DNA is TGTGCCAGCAGCTTCGGGGGGGAGGCCCTCTCCAATGAGCAGTTCTTC. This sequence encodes CASSFGGEALSNEQFF.